The clone carrying this T cell receptor beta chain was counted only a few times. The authors extracted RNA and reverse transcribed it into cDNA as the sequencing template. Only in-frame clones appear in the TCRdb table, and some are missing; sequencing was by immunoSEQ multiplex PCR. The sample includes about 150,000 clones, around 55% of them seen just once. The data stem from a study of CD8+ T cells in alopecia areata. The CDR3 loop spans 13 amino acids. Deletions cut 6 bases from V and 3 bases from J, with 15 bases between. The germline V gene encodes CDR1 SQVTM and CDR2 ANQGSEA. Sequencing was performed on CD4+ T cells sorted from blood. This receptor was obtained from a human donor in good health. The gene calls are TRBV29-1 and TRBJ2-7, with D possibly TRBD1 on 5 matching bases. Here the CDR3 DNA reads TGCAGCGTCAGACAGACCCCCCTCTACGAGCAGTACTTC. Protein: CSVRQTPLYEQYF.